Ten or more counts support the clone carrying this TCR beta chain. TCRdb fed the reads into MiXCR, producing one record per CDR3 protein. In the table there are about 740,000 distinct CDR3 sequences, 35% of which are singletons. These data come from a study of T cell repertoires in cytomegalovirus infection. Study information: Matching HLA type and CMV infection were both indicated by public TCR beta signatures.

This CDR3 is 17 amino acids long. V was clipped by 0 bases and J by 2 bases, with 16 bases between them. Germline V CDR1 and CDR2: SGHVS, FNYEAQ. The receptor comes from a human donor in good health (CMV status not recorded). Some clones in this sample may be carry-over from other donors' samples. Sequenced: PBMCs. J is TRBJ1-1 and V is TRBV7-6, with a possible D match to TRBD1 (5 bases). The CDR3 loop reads CASSLARGRGLNTEAFF. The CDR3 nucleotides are TGTGCCAGCAGCTTAGCGCGGGGTCGGGGACTTAACACTGAAGCTTTCTTT.